The rows below give T cell receptor beta chains drawn from one sample of a study of shared clonotypes between healthy human individuals. The protocol was immunoSEQ multiplex PCR, while the TCRdb copy is restricted to in-frame clones and leaves out a portion. The data hold about 2 million clones, with around 95% observed a single time. Sequenced input: naive CD4+ T cells sorted from blood. The receptors derive from a man between 18 and 35 years old in good health. Both conserved end residues are part of each CDR3. The D gene is left open where the match is weak. Size is omitted from some rows. Given values are once, few, many or a class for expanded clones.

>TRBJ1-3|TRBV7-9|few|TRBD1
TGTGCCAGCAGCCCGGACAGGAATGGAAACACCATATATTTT
CASSPDRNGNTIYF
>TRBJ2-7|TRBV7-8|once|NA
TGTGCCAGCAGCCCTTTTATCCCAGAGACCTACGAGCAGTACTTC
CASSPFIPETYEQYF
>TRBJ1-2|TRBV14|NA|NA
TGTGCCAGCAGCCAAGTAGGAGGGGTGGCTGGCTACACCTTC
CASSQVGGVAGYTF
>TRBJ2-7|TRBV29-1|NA|NA
TGCAGCGCTCGGGGCGGGGTATACGAGCAGTACTTC
CSARGGVYEQYF
>TRBJ1-1|TRBV5-1|NA|NA
TGCGCCAGCAGCTTCCAGGGTTTGGATACTGAAGCTTTCTTT
CASSFQGLDTEAFF
>TRBJ1-2|TRBV18|NA|NA
TGTGCCAGCTCACCACCAGGGGTCGATGGCTACACCTTC
CASSPPGVDGYTF
>TRBJ1-1|TRBV2|NA|NA
TGTGCCAGCAGTGTAGACAGACCGACTAACACTGAAGCTTTCTTT
CASSVDRPTNTEAFF
>TRBJ1-1|TRBV27|NA|TRBD1
TGTGCCAGCAGCCCTACGACAGGGGGCTTCACTGAAGCTTTCTTT
CASSPTTGGFTEAFF
>TRBJ1-4|TRBV7-2|NA|TRBD1
TGTGCCAGCAGCTTAGTAGCCGGACAGGTCGGGGAAAAACTGTTTTTT
CASSLVAGQVGEKLFF
>TRBJ2-7|TRBV28|NA|TRBD2
TGTGCCAGCAGCCCCGGGGTAGCGGGATTCGACGAGCAGTACTTC
CASSPGVAGFDEQYF
>TRBJ2-1|TRBV6-4|NA|TRBD2
TGTGCCAGCAGGGCGGGACTAGCCCCGGGCGATGAGCAGTTCTTC
CASRAGLAPGDEQFF
>TRBJ2-2|TRBV5-4|NA|TRBD2
TGTGCCAGCAGCCCCCGGGACTACCCCACCGGGGAGCTGTTTTTT
CASSPRDYPTGELFF